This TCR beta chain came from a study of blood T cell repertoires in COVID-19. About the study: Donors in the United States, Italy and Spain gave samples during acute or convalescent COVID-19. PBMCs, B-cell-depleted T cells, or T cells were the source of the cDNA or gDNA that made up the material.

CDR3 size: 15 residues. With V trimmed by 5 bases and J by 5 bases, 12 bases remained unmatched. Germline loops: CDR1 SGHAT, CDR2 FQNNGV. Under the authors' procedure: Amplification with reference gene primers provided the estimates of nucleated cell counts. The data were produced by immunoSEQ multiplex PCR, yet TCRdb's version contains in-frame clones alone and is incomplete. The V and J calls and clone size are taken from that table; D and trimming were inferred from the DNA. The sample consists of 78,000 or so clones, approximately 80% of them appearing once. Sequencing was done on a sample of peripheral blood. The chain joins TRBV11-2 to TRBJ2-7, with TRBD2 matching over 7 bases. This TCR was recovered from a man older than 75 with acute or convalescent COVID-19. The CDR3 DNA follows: TGTGCCAGCAGCCCATCCAGGGACTATACTCACGAGCAGTACTTC. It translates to CASSPSRDYTHEQYF.